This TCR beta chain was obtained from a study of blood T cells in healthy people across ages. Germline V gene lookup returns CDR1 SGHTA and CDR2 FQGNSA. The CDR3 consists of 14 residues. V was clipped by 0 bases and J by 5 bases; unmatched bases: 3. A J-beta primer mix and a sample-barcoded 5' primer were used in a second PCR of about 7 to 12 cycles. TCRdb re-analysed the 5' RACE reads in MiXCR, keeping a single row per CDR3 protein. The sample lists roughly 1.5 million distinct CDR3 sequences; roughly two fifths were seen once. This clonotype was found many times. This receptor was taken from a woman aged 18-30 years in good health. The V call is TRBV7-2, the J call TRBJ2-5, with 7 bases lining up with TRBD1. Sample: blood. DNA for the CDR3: TGTGCCAGCAGCTTAGCAGGGGGCGGGGAGACCCAGTACTTC. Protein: CASSLAGGGETQYF.